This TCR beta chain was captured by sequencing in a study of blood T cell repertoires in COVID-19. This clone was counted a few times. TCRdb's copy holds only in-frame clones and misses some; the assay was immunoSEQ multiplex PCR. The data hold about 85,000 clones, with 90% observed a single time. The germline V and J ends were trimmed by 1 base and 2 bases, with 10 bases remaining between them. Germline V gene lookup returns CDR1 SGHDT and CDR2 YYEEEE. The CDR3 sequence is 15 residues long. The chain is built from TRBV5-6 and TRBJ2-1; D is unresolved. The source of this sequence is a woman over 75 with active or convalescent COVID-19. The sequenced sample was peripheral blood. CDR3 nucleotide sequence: TGTGCCAGCAGCTTGTGGCGGTACCCCTACAATGAGCAGTTCTTC. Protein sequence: CASSLWRYPYNEQFF.